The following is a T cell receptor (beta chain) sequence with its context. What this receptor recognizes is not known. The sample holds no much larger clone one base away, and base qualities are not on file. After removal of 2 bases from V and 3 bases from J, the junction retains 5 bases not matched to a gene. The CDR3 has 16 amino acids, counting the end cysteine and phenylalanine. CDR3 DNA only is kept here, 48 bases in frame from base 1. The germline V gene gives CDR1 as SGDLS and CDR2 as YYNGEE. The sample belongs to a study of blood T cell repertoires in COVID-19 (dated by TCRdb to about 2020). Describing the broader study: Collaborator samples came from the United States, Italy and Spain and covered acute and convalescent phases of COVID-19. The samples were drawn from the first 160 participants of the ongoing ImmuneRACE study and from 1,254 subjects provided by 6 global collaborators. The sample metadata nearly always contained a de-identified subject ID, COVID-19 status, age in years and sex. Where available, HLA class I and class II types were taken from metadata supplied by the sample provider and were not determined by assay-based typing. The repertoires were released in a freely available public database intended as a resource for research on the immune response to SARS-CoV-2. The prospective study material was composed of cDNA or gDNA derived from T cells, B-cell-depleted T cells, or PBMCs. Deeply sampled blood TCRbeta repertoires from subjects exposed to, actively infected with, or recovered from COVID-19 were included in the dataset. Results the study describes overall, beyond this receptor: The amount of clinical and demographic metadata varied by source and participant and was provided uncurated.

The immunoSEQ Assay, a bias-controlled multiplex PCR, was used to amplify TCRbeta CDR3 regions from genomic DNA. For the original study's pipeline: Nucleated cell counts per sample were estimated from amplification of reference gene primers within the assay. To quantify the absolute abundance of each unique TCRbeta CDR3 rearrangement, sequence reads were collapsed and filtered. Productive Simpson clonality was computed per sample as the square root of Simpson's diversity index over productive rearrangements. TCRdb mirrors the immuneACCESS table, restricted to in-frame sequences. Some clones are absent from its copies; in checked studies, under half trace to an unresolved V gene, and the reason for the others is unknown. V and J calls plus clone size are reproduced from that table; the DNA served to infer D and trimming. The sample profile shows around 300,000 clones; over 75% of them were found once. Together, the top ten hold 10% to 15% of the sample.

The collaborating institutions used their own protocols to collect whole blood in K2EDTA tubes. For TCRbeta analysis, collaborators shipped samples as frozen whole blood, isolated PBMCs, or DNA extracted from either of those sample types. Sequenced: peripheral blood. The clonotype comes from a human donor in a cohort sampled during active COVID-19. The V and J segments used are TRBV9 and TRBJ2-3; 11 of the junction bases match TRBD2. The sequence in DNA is TGTGCCAGCAGCGTGTTAGCGGGAGGGCCAACAGATACGCAGTATTTT. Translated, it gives CASSVLAGGPTDTQYF.